This TCR beta chain was observed in a study of blood T cell repertoires in COVID-19. The CDR3 sequence is 17 residues long. The trim removed 7 bases at V and 1 base at J, leaving 13 bases unmatched. The germline CDR1 and CDR2 sequences are SGHRS and YFSETQ. Sequencing used immunoSEQ multiplex PCR; TCRdb keeps in-frame clones, though not all of them. The data contain about 130,000 clones, more than 75% of them singletons. The chain recombines TRBV5-1 with TRBJ2-3; TRBD2 aligns across 9 bases. Source material: peripheral blood. This receptor was obtained from a man in his sixties or seventies with active COVID-19. The chain's CDR3 is CASLSGRSPRRTDTQYF. CDR3 nucleotide sequence: TGCGCCAGCCTTAGCGGGAGATCCCCCCGGCGCACAGATACGCAGTATTTT. Drawing the rest from reference TRBV5-1 and TRBJ2-3, the complete variable domain is KAGVTQTPRYLIKTRGQQVTLSCSPISGHRSVSWYQQTPGQGLQFLFEYFSETQRNKGNFPGRFSGRQFSNSRSEMNVSTLELGDSALYLCASLSGRSPRRTDTQYFGPGTRLTVL.